This T cell receptor (beta chain) originates from a study of CD8+CD57+ T cells in acquired aplastic anemia. Study observations and caveats: There were twenty-nine CD8+ CDR3 sequences that occurred in both patients and controls.

Genomic DNA served as template for TCR beta VDJ and CDR3 profiling. One entry per CDR3 protein, called by TCRdb with MiXCR from the reads. Among fewer than 80,000 distinct CDR3 sequences, about three quarters were seen once, and the ten largest hold approximately 78%. Germline V lookup: CDR1 MGHDK, CDR2 SYGVNS. This CDR3 is built from 15 residues. Trimming removed 1 base from V and 1 base from J, with 10 bases in between. Comments on this clonotype: The antigen remains unidentified.

The patients chosen for sequencing had shown expansion of CD8+CD57+ cells (detected by flow cytometry). The sequenced material came from sorted CD4+, CD8+, or CD8+CD57+ T cells (not recorded which) from PBMCs. This rearrangement joins TRBV25-1 to TRBJ1-1; TRBD1 might be the D (5 bases). The TCR originated in a human donor with aplastic anemia. The CDR3 sequence: CASSEFDRTNTEAFF. CDR3 nucleotide sequence: TGTGCCAGCAGTGAATTTGACAGAACGAACACTGAAGCTTTCTTT.